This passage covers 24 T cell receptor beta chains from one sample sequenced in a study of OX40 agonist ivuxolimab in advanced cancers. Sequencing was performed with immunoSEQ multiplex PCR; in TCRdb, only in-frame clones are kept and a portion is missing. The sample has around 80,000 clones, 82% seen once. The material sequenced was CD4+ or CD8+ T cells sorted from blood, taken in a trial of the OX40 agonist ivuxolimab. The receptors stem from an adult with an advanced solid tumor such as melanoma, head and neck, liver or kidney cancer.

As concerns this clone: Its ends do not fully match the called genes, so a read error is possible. This CDR3 is CASIWTQGRDF. The CDR3 DNA is TGTGCCAGCATTTGGACACAGGGACGGGACTTC. The chain is built from TRBV25-1 and TRBJ2-7; D is possibly TRBD1 (6 bases). The CDR3 sequence is 11 residues long. Germline V gives CDR1 MGHDK, CDR2 SYGVNS.

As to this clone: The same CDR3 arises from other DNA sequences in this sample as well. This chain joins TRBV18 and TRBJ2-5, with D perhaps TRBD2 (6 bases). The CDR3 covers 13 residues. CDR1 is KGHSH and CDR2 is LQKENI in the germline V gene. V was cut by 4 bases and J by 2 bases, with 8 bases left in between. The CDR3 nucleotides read TGTGCCAGCTCACGGGGGGAGCAAGAGACCCAGTACTTC. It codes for CASSRGEQETQYF. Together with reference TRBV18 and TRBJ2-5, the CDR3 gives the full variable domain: NAGVMQNPRHLVRRRGQEARLRCSPMKGHSHVYWYRQLPEEGLKFMVYLQKENIIDESGMPKERFSAEFPKEGPSILRIQQVVRGDSAAYFCASSRGEQETQYFGPGTRLLVL.

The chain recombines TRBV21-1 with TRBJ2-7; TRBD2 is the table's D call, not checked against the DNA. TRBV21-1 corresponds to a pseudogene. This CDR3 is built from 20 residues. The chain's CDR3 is CASSIRTSGRKEGYSYEQYF. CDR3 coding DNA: TGTGCCAGCAGCATCCGGACTAGCGGGAGGAAAGAGGGTTACTCCTACGAGCAGTACTTC.

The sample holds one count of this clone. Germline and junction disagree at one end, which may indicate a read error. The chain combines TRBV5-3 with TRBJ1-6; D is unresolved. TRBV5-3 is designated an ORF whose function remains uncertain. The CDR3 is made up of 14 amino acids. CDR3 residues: CASSLGGVSKPLHF. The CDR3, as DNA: TGTGCCAGCAGCTTAGGAGGAGTGTCCAAACCCCTCCACTTT.

The CDR3 DNA reads TGTGCCAGCAGCTTTGGGACTAGCGGGAATCCACCAGATACGCAGTATTTT. Translation gives CASSFGTSGNPPDTQYF. This rearrangement joins TRBV11-2 to TRBJ2-3; 13 nucleotides agree with TRBD2. The CDR3 length is 17 residues. V lost 3 bases and J lost 4; bases outside the gene matches: 7. CDR1 is SGHAT, CDR2 FQNNGV, per germline.

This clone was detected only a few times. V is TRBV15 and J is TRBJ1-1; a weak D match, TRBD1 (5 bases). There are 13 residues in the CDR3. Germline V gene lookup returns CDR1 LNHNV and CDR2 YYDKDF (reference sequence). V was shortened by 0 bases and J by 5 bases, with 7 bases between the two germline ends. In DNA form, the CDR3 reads TGTGCCACCAGCAGAGATTGGGGGACTGAAGCTTTCTTT. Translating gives CATSRDWGTEAFF.

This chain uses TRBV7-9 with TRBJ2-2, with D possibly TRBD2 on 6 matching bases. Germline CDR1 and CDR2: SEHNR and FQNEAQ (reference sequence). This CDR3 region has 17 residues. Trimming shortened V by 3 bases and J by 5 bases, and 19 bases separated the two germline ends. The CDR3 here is CASSFLPGRYRTGELFF. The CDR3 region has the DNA TGTGCCAGCAGCTTTCTCCCAGGGAGGTATAGGACCGGGGAGCTGTTTTTT. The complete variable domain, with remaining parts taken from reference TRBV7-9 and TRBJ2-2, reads DTGVSQNPRHKITKRGQNVTFRCDPISEHNRLYWYRQTLGQGPEFLTYFQNEAQLEKSRLLSDRFSAERPKGSFSTLEIQRTEQGDSAMYLCASSFLPGRYRTGELFFGEGSRLTVL.

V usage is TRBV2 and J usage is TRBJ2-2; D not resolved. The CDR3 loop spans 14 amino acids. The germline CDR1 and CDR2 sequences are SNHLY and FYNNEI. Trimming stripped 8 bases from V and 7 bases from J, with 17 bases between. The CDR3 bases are TGTGCCAGCTCTGAGGCGCCCCAGAGCGGGGAGCTGTTTTTT. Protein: CASSEAPQSGELFF.

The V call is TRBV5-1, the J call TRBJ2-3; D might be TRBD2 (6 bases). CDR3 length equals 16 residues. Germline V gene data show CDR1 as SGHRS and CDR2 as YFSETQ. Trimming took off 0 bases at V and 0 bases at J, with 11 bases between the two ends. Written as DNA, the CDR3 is TGCGCCAGCAGCTTGGCGCGGGACTCTAGCACAGATACGCAGTATTTT. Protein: CASSLARDSSTDTQYF.

The DNA of the CDR3 is TGTGCCAGCAGCCAGAGGTCGGGGGGGCTTCTCAATGAGCAGTTCTTC. It translates to CASSQRSGGLLNEQFF. This chain connects TRBV11-2 to TRBJ2-1; TRBD2 matches 8 bases. Germline V gene lookup returns CDR1 SGHAT and CDR2 FQNNGV. Unmatched junction bases numbered 12, after V lost 5 bases and J lost 6 bases. CDR3 length: 16 amino acids.

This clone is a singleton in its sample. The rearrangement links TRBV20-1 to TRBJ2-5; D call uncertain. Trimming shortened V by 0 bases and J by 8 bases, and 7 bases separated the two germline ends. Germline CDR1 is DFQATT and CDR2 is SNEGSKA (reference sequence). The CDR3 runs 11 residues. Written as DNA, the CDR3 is TGCAGTGCTAGAGATGAGAGAACCCAGTACTTC. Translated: CSARDERTQYF.

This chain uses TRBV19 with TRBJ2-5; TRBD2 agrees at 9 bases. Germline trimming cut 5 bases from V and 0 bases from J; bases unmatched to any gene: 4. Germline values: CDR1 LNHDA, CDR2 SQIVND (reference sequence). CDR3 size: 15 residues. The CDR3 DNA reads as TGTGCCAGTAGTGGGCTAGCGGGGAACCAAGAGACCCAGTACTTC. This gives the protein CASSGLAGNQETQYF.

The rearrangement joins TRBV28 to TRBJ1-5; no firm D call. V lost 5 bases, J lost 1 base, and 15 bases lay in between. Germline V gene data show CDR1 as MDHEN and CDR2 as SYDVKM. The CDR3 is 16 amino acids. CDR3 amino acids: CASSPRTRSSNQPQHF. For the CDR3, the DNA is TGTGCCAGCAGTCCCCGGACCCGATCGAGCAATCAGCCCCAGCATTTT.

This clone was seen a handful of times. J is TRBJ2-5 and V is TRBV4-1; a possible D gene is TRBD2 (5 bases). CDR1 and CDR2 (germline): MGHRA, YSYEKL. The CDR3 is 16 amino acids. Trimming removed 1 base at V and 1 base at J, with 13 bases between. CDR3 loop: CASSQVYERPQETQYF. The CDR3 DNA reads TGCGCCAGCAGCCAAGTGTATGAGCGGCCCCAAGAGACCCAGTACTTC.

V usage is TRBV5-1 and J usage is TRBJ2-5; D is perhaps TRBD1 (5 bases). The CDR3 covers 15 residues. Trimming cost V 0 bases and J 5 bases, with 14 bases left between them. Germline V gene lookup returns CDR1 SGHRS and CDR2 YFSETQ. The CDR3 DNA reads TGCGCCAGCAGCTTGGGCGCAGGGTTCAAGGAGACCCAGTACTTC. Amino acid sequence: CASSLGAGFKETQYF.

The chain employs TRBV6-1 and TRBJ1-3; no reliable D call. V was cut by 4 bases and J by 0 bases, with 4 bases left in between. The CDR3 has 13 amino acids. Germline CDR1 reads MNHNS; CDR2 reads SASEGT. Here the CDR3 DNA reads TGTGCCAGCAGTGGTCGCTCTGGAAACACCATATATTTT. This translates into CASSGRSGNTIYF.

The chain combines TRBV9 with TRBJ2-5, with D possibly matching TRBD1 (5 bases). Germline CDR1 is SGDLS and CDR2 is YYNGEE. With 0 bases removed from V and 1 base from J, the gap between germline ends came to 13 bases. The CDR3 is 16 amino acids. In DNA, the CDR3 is TGTGCCAGCAGCGTAGGATTCGGGCAGGGCCAAGAGACCCAGTACTTC. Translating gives CASSVGFGQGQETQYF. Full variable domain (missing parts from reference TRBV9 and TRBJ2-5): DSGVTQTPKHLITATGQRVTLRCSPRSGDLSVYWYQQSLDQGLQFLIQYYNGEERAKGNILERFSAQQFPDLHSELNLSSLELGDSALYFCASSVGFGQGQETQYFGPGTRLLVL.

The CDR3 loop reads CASSPTSGRGSRTDTQYF. The CDR3 coding sequence is TGTGCCAGCAGCCCCACTAGCGGGAGGGGCTCTAGGACAGATACGCAGTATTTT. This chain joins TRBV5-4 and TRBJ2-3; 13 nucleotides align to TRBD2. This CDR3 region has 18 residues. Trimming at V came to 4 bases and at J to 3 bases, leaving 11 bases not matched to a gene. Germline V gene lookup returns CDR1 SGHNT and CDR2 YYREEE (reference sequence).

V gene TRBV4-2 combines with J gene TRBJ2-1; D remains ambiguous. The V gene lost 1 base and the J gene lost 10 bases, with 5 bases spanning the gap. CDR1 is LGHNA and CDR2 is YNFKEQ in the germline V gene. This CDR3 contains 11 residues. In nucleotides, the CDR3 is TGTGCCAGCAGCCAAGTGACCGAGCAGTTCTTC. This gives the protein CASSQVTEQFF.

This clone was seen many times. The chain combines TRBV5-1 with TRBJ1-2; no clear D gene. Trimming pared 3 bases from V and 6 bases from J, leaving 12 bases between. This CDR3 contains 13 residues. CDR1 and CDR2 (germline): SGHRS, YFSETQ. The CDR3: CASSYARVDGYTF. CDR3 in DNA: TGCGCCAGCAGCTACGCGCGGGTAGATGGCTACACCTTC.

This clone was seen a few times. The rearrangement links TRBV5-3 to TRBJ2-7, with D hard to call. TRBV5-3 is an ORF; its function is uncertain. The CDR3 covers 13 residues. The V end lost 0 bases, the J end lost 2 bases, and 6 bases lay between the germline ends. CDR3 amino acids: CARSLGGTYEQYF. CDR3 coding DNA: TGTGCCAGAAGCTTGGGCGGAACCTACGAGCAGTACTTC.

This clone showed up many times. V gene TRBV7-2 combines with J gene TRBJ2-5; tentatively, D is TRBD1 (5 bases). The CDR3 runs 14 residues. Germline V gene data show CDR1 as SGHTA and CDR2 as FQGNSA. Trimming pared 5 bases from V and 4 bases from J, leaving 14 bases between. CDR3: CASSPVLQGETQYF. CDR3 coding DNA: TGTGCCAGCAGCCCTGTCCTCCAGGGAGAGACCCAGTACTTC.

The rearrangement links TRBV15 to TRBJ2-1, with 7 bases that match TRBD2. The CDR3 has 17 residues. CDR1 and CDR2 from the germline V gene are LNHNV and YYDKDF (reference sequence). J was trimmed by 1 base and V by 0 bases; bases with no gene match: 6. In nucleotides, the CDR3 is TGTGCCACCAGCAGAGATCCAGGCGGGAGTTCCTACAATGAGCAGTTCTTC. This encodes CATSRDPGGSSYNEQFF.

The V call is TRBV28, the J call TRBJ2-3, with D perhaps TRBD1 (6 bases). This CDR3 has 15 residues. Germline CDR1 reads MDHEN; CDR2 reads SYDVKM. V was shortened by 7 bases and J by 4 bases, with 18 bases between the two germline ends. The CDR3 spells CASIPPDRSADTQYF. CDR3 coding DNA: TGTGCCAGCATTCCACCCGACAGGTCCGCAGATACGCAGTATTTT.